This is a list of T cell receptor beta chains from one sample in a study of cytomegalovirus exposure and HLA in healthy donors. The table came from immunoSEQ multiplex PCR; TCRdb's copy has only in-frame clones and leaves some out. The data hold some 180,000 clones, with over 9.5% observed a single time. The sequenced material came from PBMCs. The receptors stem from a man over 45 in good health and CMV-seropositive. CDR3s include the opening cysteine and the closing phenylalanine or tryptophan. D genes are given only for firm matches. Some rows have no size entry. The others give once, few or many, or a class for an expanded clone.

DNA: TGTGCCAGTAGTATTAGCGGGGGCGGTTACGAGCAGTACTTC
CDR3: CASSISGGGYEQYF
size: .
J: TRBJ2-7
V: TRBV19
D: TRBD2

DNA: TGTGCCAGCAGTTTATCTAGGGGGAACTTCAATGAGCAGTTCTTC
CDR3: CASSLSRGNFNEQFF
size: .
J: TRBJ2-1
V: TRBV27
D: .

DNA: TGTGCCAGCAGCTTAGCATCCAAGAGCACTGAAGCTTTCTTT
CDR3: CASSLASKSTEAFF
size: .
J: TRBJ1-1
V: TRBV7-9
D: .

DNA: TGTGCCAGCAGCTCGGGGACAGTTAACACCGGGGAGCTGTTTTTT
CDR3: CASSSGTVNTGELFF
size: .
J: TRBJ2-2
V: TRBV5-4
D: TRBD1

DNA: TGTGCCAGCAGCCCCCCGGGTCAGATCTACGAGCAGTACTTC
CDR3: CASSPPGQIYEQYF
size: .
J: TRBJ2-7
V: TRBV7-8
D: .

DNA: TGTGCCATCCACCCCCAGGGCGGCTATGGCTACACCTTC
CDR3: CAIHPQGGYGYTF
size: few
J: TRBJ1-2
V: TRBV10-3
D: .

DNA: TGTGCCATCAGTGGGCCCGGGGAGGATGGCTACACCTTC
CDR3: CAISGPGEDGYTF
size: .
J: TRBJ1-2
V: TRBV10-3
D: .

DNA: TGCAGCGCCGGACAGCCTAACTATGGCTACACCTTC
CDR3: CSAGQPNYGYTF
size: .
J: TRBJ1-2
V: TRBV29-1
D: .

DNA: TGTGCCAGCAGCGTCCGGACAGGGCACCAAGAGACCCAGTACTTC
CDR3: CASSVRTGHQETQYF
size: few
J: TRBJ2-5
V: TRBV9
D: TRBD1

DNA: TGTGCCAGCAGCTACGGGGTTAAAGGGTACGAGCAGTACTTC
CDR3: CASSYGVKGYEQYF
size: few
J: TRBJ2-7
V: TRBV6-1
D: .

DNA: TGTGCCAGCAGTGCCCTAATGGACGGGGGGGGGACCCAGTACTTC
CDR3: CASSALMDGGGTQYF
size: .
J: TRBJ2-5
V: TRBV6-5
D: TRBD2

DNA: TGTGCCAGCAGCTTGGTACGGGGGAACACTGAAGCTTTCTTT
CDR3: CASSLVRGNTEAFF
size: .
J: TRBJ1-1
V: TRBV5-6
D: .

DNA: TGCGCCAGCAGCCGGTCCGAGGGCTACGAGCAGTACTTC
CDR3: CASSRSEGYEQYF
size: few
J: TRBJ2-7
V: TRBV4-3
D: .

DNA: TGTGCCAGCAGCACCGACGGAGCAACTAATGAAAAACTGTTTTTT
CDR3: CASSTDGATNEKLFF
size: few
J: TRBJ1-4
V: TRBV7-9
D: .

DNA: TGTGCCAGCAGCGTAGTCGGCTCTGGGGCCAACGTCCTGACTTTC
CDR3: CASSVVGSGANVLTF
size: .
J: TRBJ2-6
V: TRBV9
D: .

DNA: TGTGCCAGCAGTTCCCAGGGAGGAACCGGGGAGCTGTTTTTT
CDR3: CASSSQGGTGELFF
size: few
J: TRBJ2-2
V: TRBV6-1
D: .

DNA: TGTGCCAGCAGCGGCGACAGGGGGCACAGTGAGCAGTTCTTC
CDR3: CASSGDRGHSEQFF
size: .
J: TRBJ2-1
V: TRBV9
D: TRBD1

DNA: TGTGCCAGCAGGAAAGAGGGGGGCACAGATACGCAGTATTTT
CDR3: CASRKEGGTDTQYF
size: .
J: TRBJ2-3
V: TRBV6-5
D: .

DNA: TGTGCCAGCAGTGTGGGAAGGGGGAAGGTAGCGACAGATACGCAGTATTTT
CDR3: CASSVGRGKVATDTQYF
size: few
J: TRBJ2-3
V: TRBV5-4
D: .

DNA: TGTGCCAGCAGCTTAGGAGGGGGTGTGAATGAGCAGTTCTTC
CDR3: CASSLGGGVNEQFF
size: few
J: TRBJ2-1
V: TRBV7-2
D: .

DNA: TGTGCCAGCAGTCTAGAAATAATGGACAATGAGCAGTTCTTC
CDR3: CASSLEIMDNEQFF
size: .
J: TRBJ2-1
V: TRBV6-5
D: .

DNA: TGTGCCAGCAGTACAGGGGGTACAACAGATACGCAGTATTTT
CDR3: CASSTGGTTDTQYF
size: .
J: TRBJ2-3
V: TRBV6-1
D: TRBD1

DNA: TGCGCCAGCAGCTTGGAGGACAGGCCGGCCGGGGAGCTGTTTTTT
CDR3: CASSLEDRPAGELFF
size: .
J: TRBJ2-2
V: TRBV5-1
D: TRBD1

DNA: TGTGCCAGCAGCTTGACAAAAGAGACCCAGTACTTC
CDR3: CASSLTKETQYF
size: .
J: TRBJ2-5
V: TRBV7-2
D: .

DNA: TGTGCCAGCTTGAGGGATTTGGACACTGAAGCTTTCTTT
CDR3: CASLRDLDTEAFF
size: .
J: TRBJ1-1
V: TRBV7-8
D: .